This is a list of T cell receptor beta chains from one sample in a study of blood T cell repertoires in COVID-19. Assay: immunoSEQ multiplex PCR; the TCRdb copy retains only in-frame clones and omits some. This sample carries around 250,000 clones, about 87% of them seen once, and the ten largest clones take 0.95% to 1.5%. Source material: PBMCs or T cells enriched from blood (not recorded which). The origin of the receptors is a woman between 40 and 55 years old with acute COVID-19. Both conserved end residues are part of each CDR3. The order of the fields is CDR3 DNA, CDR3 protein, V gene, D gene, clone size, J gene. The D gene is left open where the match is weak. Rows give clone size only sometimes, using once, few, many, or a class for an expanded clone.

CDR3 DNA: TGTGCCAGCGGCAGGAACACTGAAGCTTTCTTT
CDR3 protein: CASGRNTEAFF
V gene: TRBV6-5
D gene: NA
clone size: once
J gene: TRBJ1-1

CDR3 DNA: TGTGCCAGTAGTACACCGGGACTAGGGTACAATGAGCAGTTCTTC
CDR3 protein: CASSTPGLGYNEQFF
V gene: TRBV19
D gene: TRBD2
clone size: NA
J gene: TRBJ2-1

CDR3 DNA: TGTGCCAGCAGCTTTGAGGTGCGGGGGACCGGCTACACCTTC
CDR3 protein: CASSFEVRGTGYTF
V gene: TRBV5-6
D gene: NA
clone size: NA
J gene: TRBJ1-2

CDR3 DNA: TGTGCCAGCAGCTTAGGAGGGACTAGCGGGGCCAATGAGCAGTTCTTC
CDR3 protein: CASSLGGTSGANEQFF
V gene: TRBV11-3
D gene: TRBD2
clone size: NA
J gene: TRBJ2-1

CDR3 DNA: TGTGCCAGCAGCCTTCCCGGGACTAGCGGGATTGAGCAGTTCTTC
CDR3 protein: CASSLPGTSGIEQFF
V gene: TRBV5-4
D gene: TRBD2
clone size: NA
J gene: TRBJ2-1

CDR3 DNA: TGTGCCAGCAGTCCCCTGGGGGGCTCTGGGGCCAACGTCCTGACTTTC
CDR3 protein: CASSPLGGSGANVLTF
V gene: TRBV27
D gene: NA
clone size: NA
J gene: TRBJ2-6

CDR3 DNA: TGTGCCAGCAGCATCGACAGGGGGCGAGGCTACACCTTC
CDR3 protein: CASSIDRGRGYTF
V gene: TRBV7-2
D gene: TRBD1
clone size: NA
J gene: TRBJ1-2

CDR3 DNA: TGTGCCTGGAGCGCGGGGAGCAATCAGCCCCAGCATTTT
CDR3 protein: CAWSAGSNQPQHF
V gene: TRBV30
D gene: NA
clone size: NA
J gene: TRBJ1-5

CDR3 DNA: TGCGCCAGCAGCTTGGGGGACAGGGTTATGAACACTGAAGCTTTCTTT
CDR3 protein: CASSLGDRVMNTEAFF
V gene: TRBV5-1
D gene: TRBD1
clone size: NA
J gene: TRBJ1-1

CDR3 DNA: TGTGCCAGCAGCTTAGGAGACAATGAGCAGTTCTTC
CDR3 protein: CASSLGDNEQFF
V gene: TRBV7-3
D gene: NA
clone size: NA
J gene: TRBJ2-1

CDR3 DNA: TGTGCCTGGAGGGGCCTGGGGCAACAAGAGACCCAGTACTTC
CDR3 protein: CAWRGLGQQETQYF
V gene: TRBV30
D gene: NA
clone size: NA
J gene: TRBJ2-5

CDR3 DNA: TGTGCCAGCAGTCTAAATAGCGGCCCCTACGAGCAGTACTTC
CDR3 protein: CASSLNSGPYEQYF
V gene: TRBV2
D gene: NA
clone size: NA
J gene: TRBJ2-7

CDR3 DNA: TGTGCCAGCAGTGAACTTGGGACAGGACTTAACACTGAAGCTTTCTTT
CDR3 protein: CASSELGTGLNTEAFF
V gene: TRBV2
D gene: TRBD1
clone size: NA
J gene: TRBJ1-1